The TCR beta chain described here comes from a study of early T cells in non-severe SARS-CoV-2 infection (dated by TCRdb to the early 2020s). Context from the whole study: Because TCR sequencing was done on bulk RNA from unsorted whole blood, the alpha and beta chains could not be paired.

Set within a cohort of healthcare workers in London, UK, this nested case-control study involved weekly PCR testing of nasopharyngeal swabs along with blood sampling. Between 23 and 31 March 2020, the week of the UK lockdown, healthcare workers were enrolled and then followed up weekly for as long as 16 weeks. CDR1 is given as SGHAT and CDR2 as FQNNGV, both from the germline V gene. Including cysteine and phenylalanine, the CDR3 has 17 amino acids. Only the CDR3 DNA stays, 51 bases, in frame from base 1. Clipping removes 2 bases from V and 7 bases from J, with 9 as the unmatched junction base count. Points the paper makes about the study in general: VDJdb matching was skewed toward anti-spike CD8 responses, so virus-specific expansions were likely underestimated and private and CD4 specificities were missed.

Receptor libraries were prepared by 5' RACE. Sequencing relied on a NextSeq 500. To correct for sequencing error and PCR bias, the TCR library protocol tagged individual cDNA molecules with unique molecular identifiers. TCR alpha and beta chains were both sequenced, and the abundances of alpha and beta sequences in each sample were closely correlated with each other. Per the authors' processing: V gene, J gene and CDR3 annotation of TCR sequences was performed with Decombinator V4. TCRs were defined as expanded if a significant change between any two time points was detected under a Poisson model with p below 0.0001. TCR abundances were normalised to the total number of TCRs sequenced per sample and expressed as counts per million. MAIT TCRs were defined by TRAV1-2 paired with TRAJ12, TRAJ20 or TRAJ33, and iNKT TCRs by TRAV10 paired with TRAJ18. VDJdb, accessed on 1 November 2021, was searched for TCRs annotated for CMV, EBV and SARS-CoV-2, and TCRs annotated for more than one antigen were excluded. TCRdb cleaned the public reads at Q25 with fastp, built clones with MiXCR and kept in-frame beta chains. CDR3 protein duplicates are merged, each entry listing the most common genes and DNA. The authors' filters were not applied to this entry. This sample has more than 40,000 distinct CDR3 sequences in its table, and around 4.1% of those were observed once. In total, the top ten clones hold about 3% of the sample.

This clonotype was recorded at least ten times. Its antigen remains undetermined. Base qualities are not provided; no much larger clone lies one nucleotide away. The receptor was derived from an adult who was a healthcare worker with PCR-confirmed SARS-CoV-2 infection or an uninfected control (not recorded which). Sequencing was performed on whole blood. The receptor chain draws on TRBV11-2 and TRBJ2-2, with 11 middle bases fitting TRBD2. CDR3 region: CASSLMGLAVGDGELFF. The DNA is as follows: TGTGCCAGCAGCTTAATGGGACTAGCGGTGGGGGACGGGGAGCTGTTTTTT. Joined to the reference TRBV11-2 and TRBJ2-2 proteins, this CDR3 gives the full variable domain: EAGVAQSPRYKIIEKRQSVAFWCNPISGHATLYWYQQILGQGPKLLIQFQNNGVVDDSQLPKDRFSAERLKGVDSTLKIQPAKLEDSAVYLCASSLMGLAVGDGELFFGEGSRLTVL.